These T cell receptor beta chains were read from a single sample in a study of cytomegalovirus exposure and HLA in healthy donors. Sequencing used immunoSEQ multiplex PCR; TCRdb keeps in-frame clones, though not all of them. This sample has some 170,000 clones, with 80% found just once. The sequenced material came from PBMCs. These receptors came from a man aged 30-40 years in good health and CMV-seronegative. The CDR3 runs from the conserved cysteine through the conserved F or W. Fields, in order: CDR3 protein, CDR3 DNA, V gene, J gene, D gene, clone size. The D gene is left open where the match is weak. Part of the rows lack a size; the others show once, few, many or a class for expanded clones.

CDR3 protein: CASSLRGQGAAGYTF
CDR3 DNA: TGTGCCAGCAGTTTAAGGGGACAGGGGGCTGCGGGCTACACCTTC
V gene: TRBV28
J gene: TRBJ1-2
D gene: TRBD1
clone size: .

CDR3 protein: CASSWQQGPYEQYF
CDR3 DNA: TGTGCCAGCAGTTGGCAACAGGGACCCTACGAGCAGTACTTC
V gene: TRBV6-5
J gene: TRBJ2-7
D gene: .
clone size: .

CDR3 protein: CASSLSGDTGELFF
CDR3 DNA: TGTGCCAGCAGTCTCTCTGGAGACACCGGGGAGCTGTTTTTT
V gene: TRBV28
J gene: TRBJ2-2
D gene: .
clone size: .

CDR3 protein: CASSLVQGSGGYTF
CDR3 DNA: TGTGCCAGCAGCTTGGTACAGGGGTCGGGGGGCTACACCTTC
V gene: TRBV7-9
J gene: TRBJ1-2
D gene: TRBD1
clone size: .

CDR3 protein: CASSSPYPGVGTEAFF
CDR3 DNA: TGTGCCAGCAGCTCCCCCTATCCGGGGGTAGGCACTGAAGCTTTCTTT
V gene: TRBV11-2
J gene: TRBJ1-1
D gene: .
clone size: .

CDR3 protein: CASTFGRVTEAFF
CDR3 DNA: TGTGCCAGTACCTTTGGGAGAGTAACTGAAGCTTTCTTT
V gene: TRBV19
J gene: TRBJ1-1
D gene: .
clone size: .

CDR3 protein: CASRGLAGGHTDTQYF
CDR3 DNA: TGTGCCTCCCGGGGACTAGCGGGAGGTCACACAGATACGCAGTATTTT
V gene: TRBV19
J gene: TRBJ2-3
D gene: TRBD2
clone size: .

CDR3 protein: CASTASGYGYTF
CDR3 DNA: TGTGCCAGCACCGCCTCCGGCTATGGCTACACCTTC
V gene: TRBV11-2
J gene: TRBJ1-2
D gene: .
clone size: .

CDR3 protein: CATSGGSGASYEQYF
CDR3 DNA: TGTGCCACCAGCGGGGGTAGCGGGGCCTCCTACGAGCAGTACTTC
V gene: TRBV15
J gene: TRBJ2-7
D gene: TRBD2
clone size: .

CDR3 protein: CAWARFSSGSGETQYF
CDR3 DNA: TGTGCCTGGGCTCGTTTTTCTAGCGGGAGCGGGGAGACCCAGTACTTC
V gene: TRBV30
J gene: TRBJ2-5
D gene: TRBD2
clone size: .

CDR3 protein: CATSLGGGSYEQYF
CDR3 DNA: TGTGCCACCAGTCTGGGAGGGGGGTCCTACGAGCAGTACTTC
V gene: TRBV6-5
J gene: TRBJ2-7
D gene: .
clone size: .

CDR3 protein: CASSLGALDTYEQYF
CDR3 DNA: TGTGCCAGCAGCTTGGGTGCACTAGACACCTACGAGCAGTACTTC
V gene: TRBV5-6
J gene: TRBJ2-7
D gene: .
clone size: .

CDR3 protein: CATSRSGTGPYNEQFF
CDR3 DNA: TGTGCCACCAGCAGATCCGGGACAGGGCCTTACAATGAGCAGTTCTTC
V gene: TRBV15
J gene: TRBJ2-1
D gene: TRBD1
clone size: .

CDR3 protein: CASLENYGYTF
CDR3 DNA: TGTGCCAGCCTAGAAAACTATGGCTACACCTTC
V gene: TRBV25-1
J gene: TRBJ1-2
D gene: .
clone size: .

CDR3 protein: CASSPVRQFF
CDR3 DNA: TGTGCCAGCAGTCCCGTGAGGCAGTTCTTC
V gene: TRBV5-8
J gene: TRBJ2-1
D gene: .
clone size: .

CDR3 protein: CASSPQAGRNEQYF
CDR3 DNA: TGTGCCAGCTCACCACAGGCAGGGAGGAACGAGCAGTACTTC
V gene: TRBV18
J gene: TRBJ2-7
D gene: .
clone size: .

CDR3 protein: CASSSRRGDTGELFF
CDR3 DNA: TGTGCCAGCAGCTCCCGGCGGGGGGACACCGGGGAGCTGTTTTTT
V gene: TRBV7-2
J gene: TRBJ2-2
D gene: TRBD2
clone size: .

CDR3 protein: CATSRDRASGRNEQYF
CDR3 DNA: TGTGCCACCAGCAGAGATAGGGCTAGCGGGAGAAACGAGCAGTACTTC
V gene: TRBV15
J gene: TRBJ2-7
D gene: TRBD2
clone size: .

CDR3 protein: CASSLGQGSYEQYF
CDR3 DNA: TGCGCCAGCAGCCTAGGACAGGGCTCCTACGAGCAGTACTTC
V gene: TRBV5-1
J gene: TRBJ2-7
D gene: TRBD1
clone size: .

CDR3 protein: CASSYSQGDTEAFF
CDR3 DNA: TGTGCCAGCAGTTACTCCCAGGGGGACACTGAAGCTTTCTTT
V gene: TRBV6-5
J gene: TRBJ1-1
D gene: TRBD1
clone size: few

CDR3 protein: CASSFASGWETQYF
CDR3 DNA: TGTGCCAGCAGTTTTGCTAGCGGGTGGGAGACCCAGTACTTC
V gene: TRBV28
J gene: TRBJ2-5
D gene: TRBD2
clone size: .

CDR3 protein: CASSPDRFYGYTF
CDR3 DNA: TGTGCCAGCAGCCCAGACAGGTTCTATGGCTACACCTTC
V gene: TRBV7-2
J gene: TRBJ1-2
D gene: .
clone size: .

CDR3 protein: CASRIRGLSSDEQFF
CDR3 DNA: TGTGCCAGCAGAATCAGGGGGCTCTCTTCGGATGAGCAGTTCTTC
V gene: TRBV9
J gene: TRBJ2-1
D gene: TRBD1
clone size: .

CDR3 protein: CASSPRGAGGTDTQYF
CDR3 DNA: TGTGCCAGCAGCCCGAGGGGGGCGGGGGGCACAGATACGCAGTATTTT
V gene: TRBV7-9
J gene: TRBJ2-3
D gene: .
clone size: .

CDR3 protein: CASSERGTGELFF
CDR3 DNA: TGTGCCAGCAGCGAAAGGGGAACCGGGGAGCTGTTTTTT
V gene: TRBV7-9
J gene: TRBJ2-2
D gene: .
clone size: .

CDR3 protein: CASKAALAGQPQHF
CDR3 DNA: TGTGCCAGCAAGGCGGCGCTGGCGGGTCAGCCCCAGCATTTT
V gene: TRBV28
J gene: TRBJ1-5
D gene: .
clone size: .

CDR3 protein: CASSLDRNTMNTEAFF
CDR3 DNA: TGTGCCAGCAGCTTGGACAGGAATACAATGAACACTGAAGCTTTCTTT
V gene: TRBV5-4
J gene: TRBJ1-1
D gene: .
clone size: .

CDR3 protein: CASSQRGPGTSGSMGQYF
CDR3 DNA: TGTGCCAGCAGCCAGAGAGGCCCTGGGACTAGCGGGAGTATGGGACAGTACTTC
V gene: TRBV14
J gene: TRBJ2-7
D gene: TRBD2
clone size: .